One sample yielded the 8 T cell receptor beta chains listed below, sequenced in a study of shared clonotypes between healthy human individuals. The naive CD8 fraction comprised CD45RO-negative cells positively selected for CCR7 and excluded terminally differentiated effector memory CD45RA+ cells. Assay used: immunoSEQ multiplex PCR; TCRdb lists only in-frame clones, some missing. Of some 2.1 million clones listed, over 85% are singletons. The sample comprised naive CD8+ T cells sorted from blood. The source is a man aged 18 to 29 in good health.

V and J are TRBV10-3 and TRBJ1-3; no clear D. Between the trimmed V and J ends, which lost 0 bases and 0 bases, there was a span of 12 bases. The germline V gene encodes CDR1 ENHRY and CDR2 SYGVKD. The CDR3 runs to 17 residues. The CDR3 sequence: CAISESRAVHSGNTIYF. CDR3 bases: TGTGCCATCAGTGAGTCCCGAGCGGTACACTCTGGAAACACCATATATTTT.

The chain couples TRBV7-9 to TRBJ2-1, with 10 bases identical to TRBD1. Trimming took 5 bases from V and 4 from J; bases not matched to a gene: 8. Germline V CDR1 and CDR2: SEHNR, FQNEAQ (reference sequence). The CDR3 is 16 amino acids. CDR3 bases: TGTGCCAGCAGCAAGACCGGGACAGGGGATTACAATGAGCAGTTCTTC. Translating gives CASSKTGTGDYNEQFF.

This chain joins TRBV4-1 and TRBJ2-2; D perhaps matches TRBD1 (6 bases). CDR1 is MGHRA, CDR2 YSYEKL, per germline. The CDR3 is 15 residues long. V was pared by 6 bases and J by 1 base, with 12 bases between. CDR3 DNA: TGCGCCAGCAGGTCCCAGGGACAGAACACCGGGGAGCTGTTTTTT. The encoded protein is CASRSQGQNTGELFF.

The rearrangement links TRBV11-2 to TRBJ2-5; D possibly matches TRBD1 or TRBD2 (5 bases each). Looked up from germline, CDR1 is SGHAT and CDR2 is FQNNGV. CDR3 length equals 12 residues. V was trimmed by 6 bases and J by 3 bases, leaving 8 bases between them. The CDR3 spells CASRGDEETQYF. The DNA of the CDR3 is TGTGCCAGCAGGGGGGATGAAGAGACCCAGTACTTC.

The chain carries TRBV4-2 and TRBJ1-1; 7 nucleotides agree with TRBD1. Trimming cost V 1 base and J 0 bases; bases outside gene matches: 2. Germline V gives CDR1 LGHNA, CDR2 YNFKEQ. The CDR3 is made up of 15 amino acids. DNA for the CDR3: TGTGCCAGCAGCCAAGGGGACAGCTTGAACACTGAAGCTTTCTTT. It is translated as CASSQGDSLNTEAFF.

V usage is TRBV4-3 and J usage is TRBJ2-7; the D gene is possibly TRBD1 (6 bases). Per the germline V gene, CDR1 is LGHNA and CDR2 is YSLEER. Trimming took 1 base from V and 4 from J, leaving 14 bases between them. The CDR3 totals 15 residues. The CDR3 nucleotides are TGCGCCAGCAGCCAAGCCACGGGACATACTTACGAGCAGTACTTC. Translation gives CASSQATGHTYEQYF.

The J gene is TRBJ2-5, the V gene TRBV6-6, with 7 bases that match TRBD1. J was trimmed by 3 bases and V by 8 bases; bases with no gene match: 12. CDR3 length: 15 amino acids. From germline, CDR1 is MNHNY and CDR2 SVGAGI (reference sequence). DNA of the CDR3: TGTGCCAGCGAACGGGGACAGATATCTAAAGAGACCCAGTACTTC. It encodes CASERGQISKETQYF.

The CDR3 region has the DNA TGTGCCAGCAGTTTATATGACTTAAACTATGGCTACACCTTC. Translated: CASSLYDLNYGYTF. V usage is TRBV27 and J usage is TRBJ1-2; unclear D gene. CDR3 length equals 14 residues. Germline CDR1 is MNHEY and CDR2 is SMNVEV (reference sequence). V was trimmed by 1 base and J by 2 bases, leaving 8 bases between them.